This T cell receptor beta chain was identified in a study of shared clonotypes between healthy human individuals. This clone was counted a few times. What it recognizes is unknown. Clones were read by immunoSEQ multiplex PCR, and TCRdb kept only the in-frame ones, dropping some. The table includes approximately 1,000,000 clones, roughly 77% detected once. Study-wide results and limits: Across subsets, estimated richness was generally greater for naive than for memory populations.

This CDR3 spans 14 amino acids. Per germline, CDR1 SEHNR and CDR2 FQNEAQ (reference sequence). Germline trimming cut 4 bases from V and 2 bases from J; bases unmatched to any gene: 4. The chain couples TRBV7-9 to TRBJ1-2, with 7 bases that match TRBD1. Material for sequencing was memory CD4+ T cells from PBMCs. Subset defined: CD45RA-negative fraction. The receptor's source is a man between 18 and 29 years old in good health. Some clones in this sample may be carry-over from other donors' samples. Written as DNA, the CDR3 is TGTGCCAGCAGCTCGTCGGACAGGAACTATGGCTACACCTTC. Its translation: CASSSSDRNYGYTF.